One sample yielded the 5 T cell receptor beta chains listed below, sequenced in a study of cytomegalovirus exposure and HLA in healthy donors. Amplification used 60 Vbeta primers and 13 Jbeta primers. TCRdb keeps only in-frame clones here, not all; method: immunoSEQ multiplex PCR. The sample carries some 150,000 clones, over 75% recorded once. Material for sequencing was PBMCs. The source is a woman between 25 and 40 years old in good health and CMV-seronegative.

The chain is built from TRBV29-1 and TRBJ2-5; a possible D gene is TRBD1 (5 bases). The CDR3 sequence is 14 residues long. Germline V gives CDR1 SQVTM, CDR2 ANQGSEA. V lost 3 bases and J lost 3, with 14 bases in between. The CDR3: CSVELDSYEETQYF. The CDR3 nucleotides are TGCAGCGTTGAGCTTGACAGTTATGAAGAGACCCAGTACTTC. Drawing the rest from reference TRBV29-1 and TRBJ2-5, the complete variable domain is SAVISQKPSRDICQRGTSLTIQCQVDSQVTMMFWYRQQPGQSLTLIATANQGSEATYESGFVIDKFPISRPNLTFSTLTVSNMSPEDSSIYLCSVELDSYEETQYFGPGTRLLVL.

V and J are TRBV19 and TRBJ2-1, with D possibly TRBD1 on 5 matching bases. The V gene lost 7 bases and the J gene lost 4 bases, with 14 bases spanning the gap. The length of the CDR3 is 14 residues. CDR1 is LNHDA, CDR2 SQIVND, per germline (reference sequence). The CDR3 DNA follows: TGTGCCAGTAAGGATGAGACAGCTTACAATGAGCAGTTCTTC. This translates into CASKDETAYNEQFF.

The chain is built from TRBV9 and TRBJ1-2; TRBD1 is a possible D gene (6 bases). Between the trimmed V and J ends, which lost 3 bases and 10 bases, there was a span of 10 bases. Germline values: CDR1 SGDLS, CDR2 YYNGEE. The CDR3 covers 11 residues. CDR3 nucleotides: TGTGCCAGCAGCGCGCAGGGGAACTACACCTTC. Residues: CASSAQGNYTF.

The rearrangement joins TRBV11-3 to TRBJ1-1, with 9 bases identical to TRBD1. The CDR3 spans 17 residues. V shed 1 base and J 2 bases; nucleotides not matched to a gene: 8. Germline values: CDR1 SGHNT, CDR2 YENEEA. In DNA, the CDR3 is TGTGCCAGCAGCTTAGGCGGACAGGGGTCTCGTAACACTGAAGCTTTCTTT. This translates into CASSLGGQGSRNTEAFF.

J is TRBJ2-5 and V is TRBV6-1, with 8 nucleotides matching TRBD2. Germline CDR1 MNHNS, CDR2 SASEGT. V lost 4 bases and J lost 4; bases outside the gene matches: 5. This CDR3 is 14 amino acids long. The CDR3 sequence: CASSVRGGTETQYF. As DNA, the CDR3 is TGTGCCAGCAGTGTCCGGGGGGGTACAGAGACCCAGTACTTC.